These 11 T cell receptor beta chains originate from one sample sequenced in a study of blood T cell repertoires in COVID-19. Repertoires were generated with immunoSEQ multiplex PCR, while TCRdb's copy carries only in-frame clones and drops some. The sample contains about 190,000 clones, about 88% of which appear only once. The sequenced material came from PBMCs or T cells enriched from blood (not recorded which). These TCRs come from a woman aged 25-40 years who had recovered from COVID-19.

The gene calls are TRBV6-2 or TRBV6-3 and TRBJ2-1, with TRBD2 matching 11 bases. Germline V CDR1 and CDR2: MNHEY, SVGEGT. This CDR3 contains 19 residues. The junction had 11 bases not matched to a gene; V was cut back by 0 bases and J by 4 bases. The DNA of the CDR3 is TGTGCCAGCAGTTACTCGATAAGGACTAGCGGGTTTTTATACAATGAGCAGTTCTTC. Protein product: CASSYSIRTSGFLYNEQFF.

The rearrangement links TRBV25-1 to TRBJ2-1; TRBD2 matches at 10 bases. Losses at the gene ends were 4 bases for V and 8 bases for J; bases not matched to a gene: 8. The CDR3 extends over 15 amino acids. The germline CDR1 and CDR2 sequences are MGHDK and SYGVNS. The CDR3 DNA reads TGTGCCAGCAGTGGAGATAGCGGGGGGATCGATGAGCAGTTCTTC. Amino acids: CASSGDSGGIDEQFF.

The genes are TRBV7-9 and TRBJ2-1, with 8 bases matching TRBD1. Germline V gene data show CDR1 as SEHNR and CDR2 as FQNEAQ (reference sequence). J gave up 5 bases and V 7 bases, and 4 bases lay outside the gene matches. CDR3 length: 13 amino acids. CDR3 loop: CASTTGVHNEQFF. DNA of the CDR3: TGTGCCAGCACGACAGGGGTCCACAATGAGCAGTTCTTC.

This sequence joins TRBV5-1 and TRBJ2-1; 8 positions agree with TRBD1. The CDR3 runs to 16 residues. Germline lookup yields CDR1 SGHRS and CDR2 YFSETQ. V was pared by 3 bases and J by 5 bases, with 10 bases of the junction left unmatched. The CDR3 DNA follows: TGCGCCAGCAGCTCCCCCGAGGACAGGGCCCACAATGAGCAGTTCTTC. Translating gives CASSSPEDRAHNEQFF.

This rearrangement joins TRBV4-2 to TRBJ1-4; 8 nucleotides align to TRBD1. V lost 2 bases to trimming and J lost 1 base; unmatched junction nucleotides: 3. The V gene's germline CDR1 is LGHNA and CDR2 YNFKEQ. This CDR3 is 16 amino acids long. The CDR3 here is CASSQLDRGTNEKLFF. The CDR3 coding sequence is TGTGCCAGCAGCCAACTAGACAGGGGAACTAATGAAAAACTGTTTTTT.

This clone was observed once. CDR3 residues: CASRTAGGNQPQHF. The CDR3 region has the DNA TGTGCCTCCCGAACCGCGGGGGGCAATCAGCCCCAGCATTTT. The chain combines TRBV30 with TRBJ1-5; D possibly corresponds to TRBD1 (5 bases). The ends were cut back, 7 bases at V and 2 bases at J, with 15 bases in the middle. This CDR3 has 14 residues. The germline V gene has CDR1 GTSNPN and CDR2 SVGIG (reference sequence).

V and J are TRBV3-1 (or the pseudogene TRBV3-2) and TRBJ2-2, with 8 positions matching TRBD1. Germline V CDR1 and CDR2: LGHDT, YNNKEL (reference sequence). The CDR3 extends over 15 amino acids. Trimming at V came to 4 bases and at J to 15 bases, leaving 16 bases not matched to a gene. The CDR3 region has the DNA TGTGCCAGCAGCCGAAGGGAAGTGAACAGGGGGTTGATGTTTTTT. Protein product: CASSRREVNRGLMFF.

This clone was detected only once. V gene TRBV18 combines with J gene TRBJ1-2; D is possibly TRBD1 (6 bases). The CDR3 extends over 12 amino acids. Germline V gene data show CDR1 as KGHSH and CDR2 as LQKENI. V dropped 7 bases and J dropped 8 bases, with 14 bases sitting between them. The CDR3 sequence is CASYPGAGGYTF. CDR3 nucleotide sequence: TGTGCCAGCTACCCAGGGGCCGGCGGCTACACCTTC.

This chain connects TRBV19 to TRBJ2-7; TRBD1 might be the D (5 bases). Germline V gene lookup returns CDR1 LNHDA and CDR2 SQIVND (reference sequence). This CDR3 has 13 residues. V shed 1 base and J shed 6 bases, with 10 bases lying between them. The DNA for the CDR3 is TGTGCCAGTAGTATAGGCCAGGGTGGCGAGCAGTACGTC. Amino acids: CASSIGQGGEQYV.

The chain joins TRBV20-1 to TRBJ2-1, with D unresolved. The V end was cut by 3 bases, the J end by 6 bases, with 12 bases between. Germline V gene data show CDR1 as DFQATT and CDR2 as SNEGSKA (reference sequence). CDR3 size: 13 residues. The CDR3 DNA follows: TGCAGTGCTAGTAGGTCAGGCGCCAATGAGCAGTTCTTC. This codes for CSASRSGANEQFF.

This clone was seen only a few times. The V call is TRBV24-1, the J call TRBJ1-2; 8 nucleotides align to TRBD1. This CDR3 is built from 12 residues. Trimming removed 9 bases from V and 6 bases from J; junction bases left unmatched: 5. In germline, CDR1 is KGHDR, CDR2 SFDVKD. The CDR3 region has the DNA TGTGCCACCCAAGACAGGGGCCATGGCTACACCTTC. It translates to CATQDRGHGYTF.